A selection of T cell receptor beta chains follows, all from one sample in a study of glioma-infiltrating T cells. TCRdb independently ran MiXCR on the multiplex PCR reads; one entry per CDR3 protein. The sample lists 150,000 or so distinct CDR3 sequences, 30% to 40% seen once, with over 15% in the top ten. The sequenced material came from glioma tissue, nonneoplastic brain tissue, or PBMCs (not recorded which). The receptors stem from a human donor with low-grade glioma or glioblastoma, undergoing nonglioma brain surgery, or in good health (not recorded which). Both conserved end residues are part of each CDR3. Each record gives: J gene, V gene, clone size, D gene, CDR3 DNA, CDR3 protein. The D gene is left open where the match is weak. Only some rows state a clone size, as once, few, many or a class for expanded clones.

J gene: TRBJ2-3; V gene: TRBV7-2; clone size: .; D gene: .; CDR3 DNA: TGTGCCAGCATCCCGGGGGGCACAGATACGCAGTATTTT; CDR3 protein: CASIPGGTDTQYF
J gene: TRBJ2-5; V gene: TRBV7-9; clone size: few; D gene: .; CDR3 DNA: TGTGCCAGCAGCCCCCTTTTTGAGGCAGTAGAGACCCAGTACTTC; CDR3 protein: CASSPLFEAVETQYF
J gene: TRBJ2-7; V gene: TRBV20-1; clone size: few; D gene: TRBD2; CDR3 DNA: TGCAGTGCTAGAGACCTGACTAGCGGGAGCGCCTCGTCAGGCTACGAGCAGTACTTC; CDR3 protein: CSARDLTSGSASSGYEQYF
J gene: TRBJ2-3; V gene: TRBV28; clone size: .; D gene: TRBD2; CDR3 DNA: TGTGCCAGCAGCACCTCCGGGACTAACACAGATACGCAGTATTTT; CDR3 protein: CASSTSGTNTDTQYF
J gene: TRBJ1-4; V gene: TRBV3-1; clone size: .; D gene: TRBD1; CDR3 DNA: TGTGCCAGCAGCAATTCTGACAGGGACGAAAAACTGTTTTTT; CDR3 protein: CASSNSDRDEKLFF
J gene: TRBJ2-3; V gene: TRBV7-3; clone size: once; D gene: .; CDR3 DNA: TGTGCCAGCAGCTTATTAGGAGGGGTTGGCTCAGATACGCAGTATTTT; CDR3 protein: CASSLLGGVGSDTQYF
J gene: TRBJ1-1; V gene: TRBV6-2/TRBV6-3; clone size: .; D gene: .; CDR3 DNA: TGTGCCAGCAGTTACTCGCTTCTTCCGAACACTGAAGCTTTCTTT; CDR3 protein: CASSYSLLPNTEAFF
J gene: TRBJ2-3; V gene: TRBV7-9; clone size: .; D gene: .; CDR3 DNA: TGTGCCAGCAGCTTAGACGGGACTAGCACAGATACGCAGTATTTT; CDR3 protein: CASSLDGTSTDTQYF
J gene: TRBJ1-3; V gene: TRBV11-2; clone size: once; D gene: TRBD1; CDR3 DNA: TGTGCCAGCAGCGGGAGACAGGGATCCTCTGGAAACACCATATATTTT; CDR3 protein: CASSGRQGSSGNTIYF
J gene: TRBJ2-1; V gene: TRBV27; clone size: .; D gene: TRBD2; CDR3 DNA: TGTGCCAGCAGTTCCCCGAGACTAGCGGGATGGGACGAGCAGTTCTTC; CDR3 protein: CASSSPRLAGWDEQFF
J gene: TRBJ2-5; V gene: TRBV19; clone size: many; D gene: .; CDR3 DNA: TGTGCCAGTAGTCCGATGGGAGGTCAAGAGACCCAGTACTTC; CDR3 protein: CASSPMGGQETQYF
J gene: TRBJ1-1; V gene: TRBV7-9; clone size: few; D gene: TRBD1; CDR3 DNA: TGTGCCAGCAGCAGACAGGGTGACACTGAAGCTTTCTTT; CDR3 protein: CASSRQGDTEAFF
J gene: TRBJ2-1; V gene: TRBV6-1; clone size: many; D gene: .; CDR3 DNA: TGTGCCAGCAGTGAGGGCAGGGGTACCTACAATGAGCAGTTCTTC; CDR3 protein: CASSEGRGTYNEQFF
J gene: TRBJ1-1; V gene: TRBV20-1; clone size: .; D gene: .; CDR3 DNA: TGCAGTGTTACTAGGACCGACGATTCGAACGCTGAAGCTTTCTTT; CDR3 protein: CSVTRTDDSNAEAFF
J gene: TRBJ2-3; V gene: TRBV4-1; clone size: .; D gene: TRBD2; CDR3 DNA: TGCGCCAGCAGCCAAGATCCTGGACTAGCGGGAGGAGATACGCAGTATTTT; CDR3 protein: CASSQDPGLAGGDTQYF
J gene: TRBJ2-3; V gene: TRBV4-1; clone size: many; D gene: TRBD2; CDR3 DNA: TGCGCCAGCAGCCAAGGGCGGGGGGCCCGAGGCTACACAGATACGCAGTATTTT; CDR3 protein: CASSQGRGARGYTDTQYF
J gene: TRBJ2-7; V gene: TRBV6-5; clone size: .; D gene: .; CDR3 DNA: TGTGCCAGCAGTTACTCGAGGACGGGCTACGAGCAGTACTTC; CDR3 protein: CASSYSRTGYEQYF
J gene: TRBJ2-7; V gene: TRBV28; clone size: .; D gene: TRBD2; CDR3 DNA: TGTGCCAGCAGCTCCGGGGGGGCCAACGAGCAGTACTTC; CDR3 protein: CASSSGGANEQYF
J gene: TRBJ2-3; V gene: TRBV4-3; clone size: .; D gene: .; CDR3 DNA: TGCGCCAGCAGCCAAGACGTTGAAGATACGCAGTATTTT; CDR3 protein: CASSQDVEDTQYF
J gene: TRBJ1-4; V gene: TRBV6-1; clone size: .; D gene: .; CDR3 DNA: TGTGCCAGCAGGGACGAGGACAAAGATGAAAAACTGTTTTTT; CDR3 protein: CASRDEDKDEKLFF
J gene: TRBJ1-1; V gene: TRBV18; clone size: .; D gene: .; CDR3 DNA: TGTGCCAGCTCCCTAAGATTGGACAGTAGGAACACTGAAGCTTTCTTT; CDR3 protein: CASSLRLDSRNTEAFF
J gene: TRBJ2-1; V gene: TRBV6-6; clone size: few; D gene: .; CDR3 DNA: TGTGCCAGCAGTTACGGAAGCTCCTACAATGAGCAGTTCTTC; CDR3 protein: CASSYGSSYNEQFF
J gene: TRBJ1-4; V gene: TRBV19; clone size: .; D gene: .; CDR3 DNA: TGTGCCAGCGGGCTCGAACCCAATGAAAAACTGTTTTTT; CDR3 protein: CASGLEPNEKLFF
J gene: TRBJ2-3; V gene: TRBV5-1; clone size: few; D gene: .; CDR3 DNA: TGCGCCAGCAGCTTGGTCGGGACCGGTGCACAAGATACGCAGTATTTT; CDR3 protein: CASSLVGTGAQDTQYF
J gene: TRBJ2-7; V gene: TRBV20-1; clone size: few; D gene: .; CDR3 DNA: TGCAGTGCTCAAGACAACTACGAGCAGTACTTC; CDR3 protein: CSAQDNYEQYF
J gene: TRBJ2-1; V gene: TRBV11-2; clone size: few; D gene: TRBD1; CDR3 DNA: TGTGCCAGCAGATCTACACCCGGGACAGAATGGTTGGAGCAGTTCTTC; CDR3 protein: CASRSTPGTEWLEQFF
J gene: TRBJ1-1; V gene: TRBV12-3/TRBV12-4; clone size: .; D gene: .; CDR3 DNA: TGTGCCAGCAGTACCCGACAGACCCCTATCGGAGCTTCCTTT; CDR3 protein: CASSTRQTPIGASF
J gene: TRBJ2-3; V gene: TRBV20-1; clone size: many; D gene: .; CDR3 DNA: TGCAGTGCTAGTCTGGGAGCCTACACAGATACGCAGTATTTT; CDR3 protein: CSASLGAYTDTQYF
J gene: TRBJ1-2; V gene: TRBV6-1; clone size: few; D gene: .; CDR3 DNA: TGTGCCAGCAGTTTTGGACGGAATACTAACTATGGCTACACCTTC; CDR3 protein: CASSFGRNTNYGYTF
J gene: TRBJ2-7; V gene: TRBV7-2; clone size: few; D gene: TRBD2; CDR3 DNA: TGTGCCAGCAGCTTGAATAGCGGGGGGCAATACGAGCAGTACTTC; CDR3 protein: CASSLNSGGQYEQYF
J gene: TRBJ2-1; V gene: TRBV9; clone size: once; D gene: .; CDR3 DNA: TGTGCCAGCAGCGTTAGCTGGGGGGATGAGCAGTTCTTC; CDR3 protein: CASSVSWGDEQFF
J gene: TRBJ2-3; V gene: TRBV20-1; clone size: .; D gene: TRBD2; CDR3 DNA: TGCAGTGCAATAGCGGGGGGGCCCGCAGATACGCAGTATTTT; CDR3 protein: CSAIAGGPADTQYF
J gene: TRBJ1-1; V gene: TRBV6-1; clone size: few; D gene: TRBD1; CDR3 DNA: TGTGCCAGCAGTAATCGGGACAGCCCGAACACTGAAGCTTTCTTT; CDR3 protein: CASSNRDSPNTEAFF
J gene: TRBJ2-7; V gene: TRBV18; clone size: .; D gene: TRBD2; CDR3 DNA: TGTGCCAGCTCACCAGTGAAGAGACTAGCGGGAGGATTCGAGCAGTACTTC; CDR3 protein: CASSPVKRLAGGFEQYF
J gene: TRBJ2-7; V gene: TRBV12-3/TRBV12-4; clone size: .; D gene: .; CDR3 DNA: TGTGCCAGCAGTTTTAGGCCGCCGCGCAACGAGCAGTACTTC; CDR3 protein: CASSFRPPRNEQYF
J gene: TRBJ1-1; V gene: TRBV19; clone size: few; D gene: .; CDR3 DNA: TGTGCCAGTAGTATCTTGGTTATGAACACTGAAGCTTTCTTT; CDR3 protein: CASSILVMNTEAFF
J gene: TRBJ2-3; V gene: TRBV28; clone size: many; D gene: .; CDR3 DNA: TGTGCCAGCAGTTCGGGGTCAGATACGCAGTATTTT; CDR3 protein: CASSSGSDTQYF
J gene: TRBJ2-3; V gene: TRBV6-1; clone size: many; D gene: .; CDR3 DNA: TGTGCCAGCAGCCTCCGAACAGATACGCAGTATTTT; CDR3 protein: CASSLRTDTQYF
J gene: TRBJ1-5; V gene: TRBV4-1; clone size: many; D gene: .; CDR3 DNA: TGCGCCAGCAGCCAAGATGGGAATCGGCCCCAGCATTTT; CDR3 protein: CASSQDGNRPQHF
J gene: TRBJ1-5; V gene: TRBV6-1; clone size: few; D gene: .; CDR3 DNA: TGTGCCAGCAGGAAGGGGGACAAAGGCCAGCCCCAGCATTTT; CDR3 protein: CASRKGDKGQPQHF
J gene: TRBJ2-1; V gene: TRBV20-1; clone size: few; D gene: TRBD2; CDR3 DNA: TGCAGTGCTGAAATAGCGGGGACCGGCAATGAGCAGTTCTTC; CDR3 protein: CSAEIAGTGNEQFF
J gene: TRBJ1-2; V gene: TRBV18; clone size: .; D gene: TRBD1; CDR3 DNA: TGTGCCAGCTCAACGGGACAGTCCTATGGCTACACCTTC; CDR3 protein: CASSTGQSYGYTF
J gene: TRBJ2-5; V gene: TRBV27; clone size: .; D gene: TRBD2; CDR3 DNA: TGTGCCAGCAGTTTTTCGACTAGCGCACCGTGGGAGACCCAGTACTTC; CDR3 protein: CASSFSTSAPWETQYF
J gene: TRBJ2-7; V gene: TRBV27; clone size: few; D gene: TRBD1; CDR3 DNA: TGTGCCAGCAGTTTAGATGGACAGGGCCGAACCTACGAGCAGTACTTC; CDR3 protein: CASSLDGQGRTYEQYF
J gene: TRBJ2-7; V gene: TRBV7-2; clone size: .; D gene: .; CDR3 DNA: TGTGCCAGCAGCTTAGCCTTCGGGGCCTCTCAAACCCAGCAGTACTTC; CDR3 protein: CASSLAFGASQTQQYF
J gene: TRBJ2-6; V gene: TRBV4-1; clone size: few; D gene: .; CDR3 DNA: TGCGCCAGCAGCCAAGATTATCTCAACGTCCTGACTTTC; CDR3 protein: CASSQDYLNVLTF
J gene: TRBJ2-1; V gene: TRBV6-6; clone size: few; D gene: .; CDR3 DNA: TGTGCCAGCAGTTACCGAGGAGCTACCTCCTACAATGAGCAGTTCTTC; CDR3 protein: CASSYRGATSYNEQFF
J gene: TRBJ1-4; V gene: TRBV20-1; clone size: .; D gene: .; CDR3 DNA: TGCAGTGCTGACCCGATCGGGGGTCCTAATGAAAAACTGTTTTTT; CDR3 protein: CSADPIGGPNEKLFF